The clone carrying this T cell receptor beta chain was observed a few times. Its specificity is not known. The V and J ends lost 0 bases and 7 bases respectively, with 7 bases between them. This CDR3 is 13 amino acids long. Germline lookup yields CDR1 KGHSH and CDR2 LQKENI. This sample was taken from a study of T cell responses to AZD1222 COVID-19 vaccine. General study findings and limits: Females outnumbered males among donors, who were mostly white British; clonal diversity was possibly underestimated.

This table comes from immunoSEQ multiplex PCR, and its TCRdb copy is limited to in-frame clones, with some not included. The repertoire holds 95,000 to 100,000 clones, with about 88% as singletons. The source was peripheral blood, collected on day 0 of AZD1222 vaccination. The receptor comes from an adult in good health. The chain is built from TRBV18 and TRBJ2-1; unclear D gene. The CDR3 DNA reads as TGTGCCAGCTCACCACCGAGTGTAAATGAGCAGTTCTTC. The encoded protein is CASSPPSVNEQFF.